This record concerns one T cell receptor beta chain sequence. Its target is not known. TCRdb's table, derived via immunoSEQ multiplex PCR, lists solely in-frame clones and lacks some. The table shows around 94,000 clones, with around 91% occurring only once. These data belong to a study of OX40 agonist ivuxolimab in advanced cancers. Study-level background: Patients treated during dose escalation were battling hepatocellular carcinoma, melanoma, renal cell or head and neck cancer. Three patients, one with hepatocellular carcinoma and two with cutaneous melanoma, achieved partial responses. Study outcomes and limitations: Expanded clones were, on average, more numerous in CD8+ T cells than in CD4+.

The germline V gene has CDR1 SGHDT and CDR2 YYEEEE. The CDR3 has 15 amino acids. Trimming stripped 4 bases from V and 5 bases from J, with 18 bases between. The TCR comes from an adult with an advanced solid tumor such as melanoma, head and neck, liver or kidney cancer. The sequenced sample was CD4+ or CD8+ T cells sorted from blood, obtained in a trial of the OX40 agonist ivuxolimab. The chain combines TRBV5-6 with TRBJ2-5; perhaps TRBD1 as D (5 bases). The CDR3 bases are TGTGCCAGCAGCCCACCCCCGCAGGGCCCCGAGACCCAGTACTTC. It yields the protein CASSPPPQGPETQYF.